What follows describes a single TCR beta chain. V lost 0 bases and J lost 4, with 10 bases in between. Germline CDR1 LGHDT, CDR2 YNNKEL (reference sequence). The CDR3 contains 15 residues. TCRdb analysed the 5' RACE reads with MiXCR anew, one entry per CDR3 protein. The sample holds 250,000 or so distinct CDR3 sequences, roughly a quarter seen once. The data are from a study of CD8 T cells in ankylosing spondylitis. This receptor was identified in a male donor with ankylosing spondylitis or in good health (not recorded which). The source material was blood, either unsorted or a sorted T cell fraction (not recorded which). The chain recombines TRBV3-1 with TRBJ1-3; D unresolved. The CDR3 DNA reads as TGTGCCAGCAGCCAAGACTTCGTCCTCGGAAACACCATATATTTT. Translated: CASSQDFVLGNTIYF.